This entry features one T cell receptor (beta chain) sequence. Its specificity is unknown. The V and J ends lost 2 bases and 6 bases respectively, with 17 bases between them. CDR1 is SGHTA, CDR2 FQGNSA, per germline. The CDR3 length is 16 residues. The data were taken from a study of T-cell reconstitution after alpha-beta-depleted transplantation in children. The study, taken as a whole, reports: Several patients had high TCRbeta diversity at day 60; it came from surviving recipient T cells and thymic progenitors. Two months or so post-transplant, alpha-beta T cells reportedly derived from several hundred expanded graft clones. Once a year had passed after transplant, T-cell counts and diversity came mostly from newly produced T cells.

Unique molecular identifiers were incorporated during preparation of the TCRbeta library. TCRdb ran MiXCR on the PCR reads and lists one entry per CDR3 protein. The data hold approximately 650,000 distinct CDR3 sequences, with about an eighth observed a single time. The TCR comes from a girl aged 2 to 10 with congenital amegakaryocytic thrombocytopenia, due to receive a stem cell transplant. Sample: PBMCs, taken before TCRalphabeta/CD19-depleted stem cell transplant. This chain connects TRBV7-2 to TRBJ2-1; weak D call: TRBD2 (6 bases). The CDR3, as DNA: TGTGCCAGCAGCTTACCCAGGCGGGACCCCTCCAATGAGCAGTTCTTC. Its protein is CASSLPRRDPSNEQFF.